Shown below are 15 T cell receptor beta chains from a single sample sequenced in a study of T cells in Graves' hyperthyroidism and ophthalmopathy. RNA transcripts gave rise to amplified TCR beta CDR3 regions. The TCR CDR3 first-round RT-PCR relied on the HTBI primer set. TCRdb passed the multiplex PCR reads through MiXCR, listing each CDR3 protein once. The sample lists over 400,000 distinct CDR3 sequences, 22% seen once, with approximately 49% in the top ten. Sequences were obtained from blood. The receptors were sampled from a woman in her seventies with Graves' ophthalmopathy.

The chain joins TRBV6-5 to TRBJ2-7; TRBD2 agrees at 7 bases. J gave up 5 bases and V 2 bases, and 6 bases lay outside the gene matches. This CDR3 contains 14 residues. Germline values: CDR1 MNHEY, CDR2 SVGAGI. CDR3 sequence: CASSYGGRAHEQYF. The CDR3 DNA follows: TGTGCCAGCAGTTACGGGGGGAGGGCCCACGAGCAGTACTTC.

The chain has TRBV2 and TRBJ2-5; D is perhaps TRBD2 (5 bases). CDR1 is SNHLY and CDR2 is FYNNEI in the germline V gene. The V end was cut by 4 bases, the J end by 4 bases, with 10 bases between. The length of the CDR3 is 13 residues. CDR3 coding DNA: TGTGCCAGCAGTGTCCTAGCCGTAGAGACCCAGTACTTC. It encodes CASSVLAVETQYF.

This clonotype was found a few times. The rearrangement links TRBV6-2 or TRBV6-3 to TRBJ2-7; D is perhaps TRBD2 (5 bases). The CDR3 length is 14 residues. Trimming left V 8 bases short and J 0 bases short, with 14 bases between. CDR1 MNHEY and CDR2 SVGEGT come from the germline V gene. The CDR3 DNA reads as TGTGCCAGCGGGATAGAGGGCCTCTCCTACGAGCAGTACTTC. Amino acids: CASGIEGLSYEQYF.

The chain couples TRBV3-1 to TRBJ1-1; D unclear. Trimming cost V 0 bases and J 6 bases, with 8 bases left between them. The length of the CDR3 is 13 residues. Germline CDR1 reads LGHDT; CDR2 reads YNNKEL (reference sequence). The CDR3 DNA reads TGTGCCAGCAGCCAAGATGAGTTCGCTGAAGCTTTCTTT. It yields the protein CASSQDEFAEAFF.

This clonotype was recorded many times. This chain connects TRBV12-3 or TRBV12-4 to TRBJ2-3, with D tentatively TRBD1 (6 bases). V was trimmed by 6 bases and J by 11 bases, leaving 21 bases between them. The CDR3 is 14 amino acids. The CDR3 nucleotides read TGTGCCAGCAGCTCCTCCCCCACACAGGGAAGGCAGTATTTT. Translation: CASSSSPTQGRQYF.

This clonotype was observed many times. V gene TRBV3-1 combines with J gene TRBJ1-1; D gene uncertain. Trimming took off 4 bases at V and 7 bases at J, with 10 bases between the two ends. This CDR3 has 12 residues. CDR1 is LGHDT and CDR2 is YNNKEL in the germline V gene (reference sequence). The CDR3 DNA sequence: TGTGCCAGCAGCCCCACTGAGGGTGAAGCTTTCTTT. Translating gives CASSPTEGEAFF.

In its sample, this clonotype was seen a few times. This chain joins TRBV5-1 and TRBJ2-7; the D gene is possibly TRBD2 (6 bases). Germline lookup yields CDR1 SGHRS and CDR2 YFSETQ. Trimming left V 0 bases short and J 5 bases short, with 12 bases between. The CDR3 is 14 amino acids. This chain's CDR3 is CASSLDGGRNEQYF. CDR3 nucleotides: TGCGCCAGCAGCTTGGATGGGGGGAGGAACGAGCAGTACTTC.

The chain uses TRBV4-1 and TRBJ1-5; D is possibly TRBD1 (5 bases). The germline V gene has CDR1 MGHRA and CDR2 YSYEKL. The ends were cut back, 0 bases at V and 3 bases at J, with 15 bases in the middle. The CDR3 sequence is 17 residues long. CDR3 nucleotides: TGCGCCAGCAGCCAAGAGTCGGGGTTCAGGGACAATCAGCCCCAGCATTTT. As protein: CASSQESGFRDNQPQHF.

This chain joins TRBV6-1 and TRBJ2-5; 11 bases line up with TRBD2. With V trimmed by 7 bases and J by 2 bases, 6 bases remained unmatched. Per the germline V gene, CDR1 is MNHNS and CDR2 is SASEGT. This CDR3 has 15 residues. The CDR3 loop is CASIRLAGTQETQYF. The CDR3 DNA is TGTGCCAGCATCAGACTAGCGGGAACTCAAGAGACCCAGTACTTC.

The chain recombines TRBV6-6 with TRBJ2-7; D remains unclear. Trimming stripped 0 bases from V and 6 bases from J, with 9 bases between. CDR3 length equals 13 residues. CDR1 is MNHNY, CDR2 SVGAGI, per germline (reference sequence). CDR3 protein: CASSYSTKGEQYF. Written as DNA, the CDR3 is TGTGCCAGCAGTTACTCGACAAAGGGCGAGCAGTACTTC.

The chain joins TRBV7-2 to TRBJ2-7, with 9 bases fitting TRBD1. This CDR3 region has 16 residues. Germline-derived CDR1 and CDR2 are SGHTA and FQGNSA. V shed 5 bases and J 3 bases; nucleotides not matched to a gene: 11. The CDR3 nucleotides are TGTGCCAGCAGCCTCCGGTCGGAGGACAGGGGCTACGAGCAGTACTTC. This gives the protein CASSLRSEDRGYEQYF. Variable domain in full (rest from reference TRBV7-2 and TRBJ2-7): GAGVSQSPSNKVTEKGKDVELRCDPISGHTALYWYRQSLGQGLEFLIYFQGNSAPDKSGLPSDRFSAERTGGSVSTLTIQRTQQEDSAVYLCASSLRSEDRGYEQYFGPGTRLTVT.

V is TRBV30 and J is TRBJ2-2, with 7 bases aligning to TRBD1. CDR3 length equals 16 residues. With V trimmed by 3 bases and J by 1 base, 8 bases remained unmatched. Per the germline V gene, CDR1 is GTSNPN and CDR2 is SVGIG (reference sequence). In DNA form, the CDR3 reads TGTGCCTGGAGGCTCCGAGGGGGCTTGAACACCGGGGAGCTGTTTTTT. This codes for CAWRLRGGLNTGELFF.

This chain joins TRBV3-1 and TRBJ2-5, with D uncertain. V was clipped by 5 bases and J by 6 bases, with 7 bases between them. Germline CDR1 is LGHDT and CDR2 is YNNKEL (reference sequence). The CDR3 consists of 11 residues. The CDR3 region is CASSSTKTQYF. The CDR3 bases are TGTGCCAGCAGCTCCACAAAGACCCAGTACTTC.

This clonotype was seen only a few times. The CDR3 loop reads CASSSALLGYTF. In nucleotides, the CDR3 is TGTGCCAGCAGTTCAGCCCTGTTGGGCTACACCTTC. The gene calls are TRBV28 and TRBJ1-2; D gene ambiguous. The V gene's germline CDR1 is MDHEN and CDR2 SYDVKM. CDR3 length: 12 residues. Trimming left V 4 bases short and J 8 bases short, with 11 bases between.

In this sample, this clonotype turned up a few times. The chain is built from TRBV11-3 and TRBJ2-3; D is unresolved. CDR3 length: 15 amino acids. Germline loops: CDR1 SGHNT, CDR2 YENEEA. Trimming pared 5 bases from V and 3 bases from J, leaving 15 bases between. This CDR3 is CASSPGGRRTDTQYF. CDR3 sequence (DNA): TGTGCCAGCAGCCCAGGTGGACGCCGGACAGATACGCAGTATTTT.